The 10 T cell receptor beta chains given below trace back to one sample, sequenced in a study of blood T cell repertoires in COVID-19. The protocol was immunoSEQ multiplex PCR, while the TCRdb copy is restricted to in-frame clones and leaves out a portion. Here the sample spans 490,000 or so clones, 80% to 90% being singletons. Sequenced input: PBMCs or T cells enriched from blood (not recorded which). Source of these receptors: a woman aged 60 to 75 who had recovered from COVID-19.

The J gene is TRBJ2-2, the V gene TRBV7-9, with TRBD2 matching 10 bases. The germline CDR1 and CDR2 sequences are SEHNR and FQNEAQ (reference sequence). Trimming at V came to 3 bases and at J to 2 bases, leaving 3 bases not matched to a gene. CDR3 length: 16 amino acids. The CDR3 protein is CASSLASGGNTGELFF. The CDR3 bases are TGTGCCAGCAGCTTGGCTAGCGGGGGAAACACCGGGGAGCTGTTTTTT.

The chain couples TRBV29-1 to TRBJ1-5; D call uncertain. Germline V gene sequence: CDR1 SQVTM, CDR2 ANQGSEA. The CDR3 length is 12 residues. V lost 7 bases and J lost 0, with 7 bases in between. The CDR3 here is CSAGYSNQPQHF. The DNA of the CDR3 is TGCAGCGCGGGGTATAGCAATCAGCCCCAGCATTTT. Looking up the rest from reference TRBV29-1 and TRBJ1-5 gives the full variable domain: SAVISQKPSRDICQRGTSLTIQCQVDSQVTMMFWYRQQPGQSLTLIATANQGSEATYESGFVIDKFPISRPNLTFSTLTVSNMSPEDSSIYLCSAGYSNQPQHFGDGTRLSIL.

The gene calls are TRBV19 and TRBJ1-4; D perhaps matches TRBD1 (5 bases). Trimming removed 2 bases from V and 8 bases from J, with 15 bases in between. In germline, CDR1 is LNHDA, CDR2 SQIVND (reference sequence). The CDR3 runs to 15 residues. CDR3 amino acids: CASSIPRGLGEKLFF. The DNA of the CDR3 is TGTGCCAGTAGTATACCAAGGGGATTGGGAGAAAAACTGTTTTTT.

The CDR3 sequence: CSVTPGRGGQDTQYF. The CDR3 DNA follows: TGCAGCGTAACCCCGGGGCGGGGGGGCCAGGATACGCAGTATTTT. The chain is built from TRBV29-1 and TRBJ2-3; TRBD2 matches 9 bases. CDR1 and CDR2 (germline): SQVTM, ANQGSEA. V was clipped by 6 bases and J by 6 bases; unmatched bases: 13. The CDR3 totals 15 residues.

The chain is built from TRBV3-1 (or the pseudogene TRBV3-2) and TRBJ1-2; maybe TRBD1 (5 bases). The length of the CDR3 is 14 residues. Trimming pared 2 bases from V and 5 bases from J, leaving 12 bases between. Germline V gene data show CDR1 as LGHDT and CDR2 as YNNKEL (reference sequence). As DNA, the CDR3 is TGTGCCAGCAGCCAACAGTGGGGGAGGTATGGCTACACCTTC. Translating gives CASSQQWGRYGYTF.

This clone was counted a single time. The chain links TRBV5-1 to TRBJ2-5; possible D gene TRBD1, 5 bases. V shed 2 bases and J shed 2 bases, with 7 bases lying between them. The CDR3 covers 13 residues. The germline CDR1 and CDR2 sequences are SGHRS and YFSETQ. The CDR3 loop is CASSFTGQETQYF. The CDR3 DNA follows: TGCGCCAGCAGCTTCACAGGTCAAGAGACCCAGTACTTC.

This chain links TRBV9 with TRBJ1-5; D is unclear. Germline-derived CDR1 and CDR2 are SGDLS and YYNGEE. Trimming took 4 bases from V and 1 from J, leaving 12 bases between them. The CDR3 spans 15 residues. CDR3 coding DNA: TGTGCCAGCAGCCAAGGAGGGAACAGCAATCAGCCCCAGCATTTT. It translates to CASSQGGNSNQPQHF.

V is TRBV25-1 and J is TRBJ1-1; D remains ambiguous. Deletions cut 0 bases from V and 7 bases from J, with 6 bases between. The CDR3 is 12 residues long. Germline V gene sequence: CDR1 MGHDK, CDR2 SYGVNS. The CDR3 spells CASSEYSGEAFF. CDR3 coding DNA: TGTGCCAGCAGTGAATATTCGGGTGAAGCTTTCTTT.

CDR3 residues: CASSNRGVEDTQYF. CDR3 nucleotides: TGTGCCAGTAGCAACAGGGGCGTCGAGGATACGCAGTATTTT. The gene calls are TRBV19 and TRBJ2-3, with 7 nucleotides matching TRBD1. CDR1 LNHDA and CDR2 SQIVND come from the germline V gene (reference sequence). Trimming removed 6 bases from V and 6 bases from J; junction bases left unmatched: 9. This CDR3 comprises 14 residues.

The chain links TRBV5-1 to TRBJ2-1; 9 nucleotides agree with TRBD1. Germline values: CDR1 SGHRS, CDR2 YFSETQ. The CDR3 runs 14 residues. V lost 4 bases and J lost 5; bases outside the gene matches: 4. CDR3 sequence: CASSPDRGDNEQFF. The CDR3 DNA sequence: TGCGCCAGCAGCCCGGACAGGGGTGACAATGAGCAGTTCTTC. Supplemented by reference TRBV5-1 and TRBJ2-1, the full variable domain reads KAGVTQTPRYLIKTRGQQVTLSCSPISGHRSVSWYQQTPGQGLQFLFEYFSETQRNKGNFPGRFSGRQFSNSRSEMNVSTLELGDSALYLCASSPDRGDNEQFFGPGTRLTVL.